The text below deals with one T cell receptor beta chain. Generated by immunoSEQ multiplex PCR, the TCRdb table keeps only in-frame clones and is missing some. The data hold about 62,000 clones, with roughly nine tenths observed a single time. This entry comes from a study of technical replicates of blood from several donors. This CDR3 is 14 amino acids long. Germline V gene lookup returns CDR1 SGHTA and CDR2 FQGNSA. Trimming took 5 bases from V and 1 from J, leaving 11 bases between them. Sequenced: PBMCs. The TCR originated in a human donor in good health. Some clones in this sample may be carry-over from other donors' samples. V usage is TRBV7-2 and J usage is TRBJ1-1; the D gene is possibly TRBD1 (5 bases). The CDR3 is CASSPIRGNTEAFF. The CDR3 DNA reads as TGTGCCAGCAGCCCAATAAGGGGGAACACTGAAGCTTTCTTT.